Listed here are 9 T cell receptor beta chains from one sample, sequenced in a study of blood T cell repertoires in COVID-19. Clones were sequenced by immunoSEQ multiplex PCR, and TCRdb holds only the in-frame ones, with some missing. The sample yields tens of thousands of clones, 80% to 90% seen once. Source material: peripheral blood. These receptors all come from an elderly woman with acute or convalescent COVID-19.

Regarding this clone: The junction differs from germline at one of its ends, possibly a read error. The chain recombines TRBV5-5 with TRBJ1-2; D might be TRBD1 (5 bases). This CDR3 is 14 amino acids long. Per the germline V gene, CDR1 is SGHKS and CDR2 is YYEKEE (reference sequence). CDR3 coding DNA: TGTGCCAGCAGCAACGGTGGGGCTAAATATGGCTACACCTTC. It encodes CASSNGGAKYGYTF.

The chain combines TRBV15 with TRBJ1-5; no definite D call. Germline assignment: CDR1 LNHNV and CDR2 YYDKDF (reference sequence). The CDR3 has 13 residues. Trimming took 0 bases from V and 4 from J, leaving 4 bases between them. The CDR3 nucleotides are TGTGCCACCAGCAGAGAAGAGAATCAGCCCCAGCATTTT. This sequence encodes CATSREENQPQHF.

This chain connects TRBV7-2 to TRBJ2-6; D perhaps matches TRBD1 (5 bases). Germline CDR1 is SGHTA and CDR2 is FQGNSA. The CDR3 loop spans 17 amino acids. Trimming took 0 bases from V and 0 from J, leaving 9 bases between them. As DNA, the CDR3 is TGTGCCAGCAGCTTAGCGCTAGGGGTCTCTGGGGCCAACGTCCTGACTTTC. It translates to CASSLALGVSGANVLTF.

This chain uses TRBV29-1 with TRBJ1-5; D unresolved. Germline lookup yields CDR1 SQVTM and CDR2 ANQGSEA. Trimming left V 7 bases short and J 6 bases short, with 16 bases between. There are 13 residues in the CDR3. The CDR3 here is CSASGRDGQPQHF. The CDR3 bases are TGCAGCGCCTCTGGGCGGGATGGTCAGCCCCAGCATTTT.

This clone was observed a single time. The rearrangement joins TRBV5-1 to TRBJ2-7, with TRBD2 as a possible D gene (6 bases). V gave up 0 bases and J gave up 5 bases, with 18 bases separating them. The germline gives CDR1 SGHRS, CDR2 YFSETQ. This CDR3 comprises 16 residues. CDR3 protein: CASSLVGQGLYNEQYF. DNA for the CDR3: TGCGCCAGCAGCTTGGTAGGGCAGGGACTGTATAACGAGCAGTACTTC.

V gene TRBV10-3 combines with J gene TRBJ1-5; D not certain. Trimming took off 3 bases at V and 3 bases at J, with 12 bases between the two ends. Germline values: CDR1 ENHRY, CDR2 SYGVKD. The CDR3 runs 15 residues. The CDR3 nucleotides read TGTGCCATCAGTGATCGCAGGAATGACAATCAGCCCCAGCATTTT. Its translation: CAISDRRNDNQPQHF.

This clone appeared a few times. The rearrangement joins TRBV10-1 to TRBJ2-7; possible D gene TRBD2, 7 bases. This CDR3 spans 15 amino acids. CDR1 is WNHNN and CDR2 is SYGVQD in the germline V gene (reference sequence). The germline V and J ends were trimmed by 8 bases and 2 bases, with 19 bases remaining between them. Written as DNA, the CDR3 is TGCGCCAGCGGACCTGGGCAGGGGAGGGCCTACGAGCAGTACTTC. This codes for CASGPGQGRAYEQYF.

The CDR3 DNA reads as TGTGCCAGCAGTTTACCGGAGGGGCGCGGGAACACTGAAGCTTTCTTT. It is translated as CASSLPEGRGNTEAFF. The chain carries TRBV6-6 and TRBJ1-1; D may be TRBD1 (5 bases). Germline CDR1 MNHNY, CDR2 SVGAGI (reference sequence). Trimming removed 4 bases at V and 1 base at J, with 16 bases between. CDR3 size: 16 residues.

The gene calls are TRBV5-8 and TRBJ1-4; D is perhaps TRBD1 (6 bases). Trimming shortened V by 4 bases and J by 0 bases, and 13 bases separated the two germline ends. This CDR3 contains 16 residues. Germline CDR1 is SGHTS and CDR2 is YDEGEE. CDR3 sequence reads: CASSPGTHATNEKLFF. The CDR3 DNA reads as TGTGCCAGCAGCCCAGGGACACACGCAACTAATGAAAAACTGTTTTTT.